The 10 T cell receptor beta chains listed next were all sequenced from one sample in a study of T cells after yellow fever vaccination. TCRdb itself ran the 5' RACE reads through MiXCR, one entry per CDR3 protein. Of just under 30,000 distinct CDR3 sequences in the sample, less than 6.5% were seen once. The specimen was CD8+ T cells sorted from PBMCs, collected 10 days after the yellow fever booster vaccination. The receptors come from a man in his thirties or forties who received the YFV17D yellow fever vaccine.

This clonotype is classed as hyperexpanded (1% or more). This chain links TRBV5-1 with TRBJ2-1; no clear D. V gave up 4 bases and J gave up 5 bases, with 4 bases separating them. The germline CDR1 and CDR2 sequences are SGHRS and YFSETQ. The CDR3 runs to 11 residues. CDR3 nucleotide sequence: TGCGCCAGCAGCGGAAACAATGAGCAGTTCTTC. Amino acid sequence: CASSGNNEQFF.

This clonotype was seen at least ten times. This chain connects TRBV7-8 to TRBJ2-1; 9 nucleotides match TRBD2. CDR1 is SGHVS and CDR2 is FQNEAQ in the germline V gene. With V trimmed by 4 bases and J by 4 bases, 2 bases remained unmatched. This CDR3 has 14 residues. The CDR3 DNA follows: TGTGCCAGCAGCTGGCTAGCGGGATACAATGAGCAGTTCTTC. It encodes CASSWLAGYNEQFF.

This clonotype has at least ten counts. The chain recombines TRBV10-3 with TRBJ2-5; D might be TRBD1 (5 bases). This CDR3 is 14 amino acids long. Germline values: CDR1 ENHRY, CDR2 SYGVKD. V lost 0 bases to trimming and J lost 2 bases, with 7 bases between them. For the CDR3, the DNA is TGTGCCATCAGTGAGTCCAGGGATCAAGAGACCCAGTACTTC. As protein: CAISESRDQETQYF.

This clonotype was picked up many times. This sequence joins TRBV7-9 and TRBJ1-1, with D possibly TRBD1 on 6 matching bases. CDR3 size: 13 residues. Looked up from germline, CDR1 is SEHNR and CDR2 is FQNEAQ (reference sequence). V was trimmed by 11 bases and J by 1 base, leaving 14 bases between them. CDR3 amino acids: CAGQEGGNTEAFF. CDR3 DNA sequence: TGTGCCGGACAAGAGGGGGGGAACACTGAAGCTTTCTTT.

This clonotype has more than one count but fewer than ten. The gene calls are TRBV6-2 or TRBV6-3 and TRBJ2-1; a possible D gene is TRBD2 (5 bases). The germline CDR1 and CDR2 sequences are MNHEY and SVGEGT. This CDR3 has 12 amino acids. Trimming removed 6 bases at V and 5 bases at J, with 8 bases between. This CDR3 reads CASSRGNNEQFF. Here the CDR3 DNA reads TGTGCCAGCAGCCGGGGAAACAATGAGCAGTTCTTC.

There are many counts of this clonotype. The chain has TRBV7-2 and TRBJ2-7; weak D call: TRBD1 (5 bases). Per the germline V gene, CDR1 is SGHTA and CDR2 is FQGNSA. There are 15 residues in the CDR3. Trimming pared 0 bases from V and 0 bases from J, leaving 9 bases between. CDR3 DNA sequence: TGTGCCAGCAGCTTAGCAGACAGTTTCTCCTACGAGCAGTACTTC. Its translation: CASSLADSFSYEQYF.

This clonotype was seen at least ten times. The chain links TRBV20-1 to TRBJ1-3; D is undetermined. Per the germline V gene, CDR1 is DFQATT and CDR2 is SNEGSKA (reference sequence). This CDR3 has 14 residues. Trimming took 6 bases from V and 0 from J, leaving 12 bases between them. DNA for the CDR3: TGCAGTGCCTACGGGCTAGGCTCTGGAAACACCATATATTTT. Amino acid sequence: CSAYGLGSGNTIYF.

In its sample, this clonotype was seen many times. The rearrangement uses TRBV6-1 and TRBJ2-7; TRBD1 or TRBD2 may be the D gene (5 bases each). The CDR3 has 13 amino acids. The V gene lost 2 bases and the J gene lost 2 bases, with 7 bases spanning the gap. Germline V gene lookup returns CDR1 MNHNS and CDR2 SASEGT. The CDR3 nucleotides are TGTGCCAGCAGTGAAAGGGGACCCTACGAGCAGTACTTC. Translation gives CASSERGPYEQYF.

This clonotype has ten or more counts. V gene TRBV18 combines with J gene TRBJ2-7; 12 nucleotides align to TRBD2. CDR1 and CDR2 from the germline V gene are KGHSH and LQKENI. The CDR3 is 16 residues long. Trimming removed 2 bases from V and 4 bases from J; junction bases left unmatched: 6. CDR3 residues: CASSPSWTSGIYEQYF. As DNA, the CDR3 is TGTGCCAGCTCACCATCCTGGACTAGCGGGATTTACGAGCAGTACTTC.

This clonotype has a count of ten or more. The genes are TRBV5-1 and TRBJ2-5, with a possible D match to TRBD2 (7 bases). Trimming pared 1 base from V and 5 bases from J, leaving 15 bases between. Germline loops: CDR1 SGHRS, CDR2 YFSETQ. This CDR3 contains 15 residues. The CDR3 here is CASSLWGGTLETQYF. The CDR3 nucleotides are TGCGCCAGCAGCTTGTGGGGGGGCACATTGGAGACCCAGTACTTC.